These 32 T cell receptor beta chains were all obtained from the same sample, sequenced in a study of CD8 T cells in ankylosing spondylitis. Their target antigens are unknown. MiXCR, applied by TCRdb to the 5' RACE reads, yields one record per CDR3 protein. The sample yields about 800,000 distinct CDR3 sequences, 10% to 15% seen once. Broader study findings: Typical of ankylosing spondylitis blood, it appeared, was a TCR beta motif of seven to nine highly homologous variants.

Specimen: blood, either unsorted or a sorted T cell fraction (not recorded which). These receptors all come from a male donor with ankylosing spondylitis.

V gene TRBV10-3 combines with J gene TRBJ2-2; 7 bases map to TRBD2. V lost 4 bases to trimming and J lost 3 bases; unmatched junction nucleotides: 11. The CDR3 totals 17 residues. Germline V lookup: CDR1 ENHRY, CDR2 SYGVKD. The chain's CDR3 is CAISGVRGRGDTGELFF. Here the CDR3 DNA reads TGTGCCATCAGTGGTGTTCGGGGGAGGGGAGACACCGGGGAGCTGTTTTTT.

This clonotype occurred many times. This chain joins TRBV9 and TRBJ2-6; D not resolved. V was trimmed by 5 bases and J by 0 bases, leaving 9 bases between them. CDR1 and CDR2 from the germline V gene are SGDLS and YYNGEE. The length of the CDR3 is 15 residues. Here the CDR3 DNA reads TGTGCCAGCAGTGTCAGAAGCTCTGGGGCCAACGTCCTGACTTTC. Its protein product is CASSVRSSGANVLTF. The full variable domain, in which reference TRBV9 and TRBJ2-6 provide the parts outside the CDR3, is DSGVTQTPKHLITATGQRVTLRCSPRSGDLSVYWYQQSLDQGLQFLIQYYNGEERAKGNILERFSAQQFPDLHSELNLSSLELGDSALYFCASSVRSSGANVLTFGAGSRLTVL.

This clonotype was seen at least ten times. This sequence joins TRBV12-3 or TRBV12-4 and TRBJ2-1; D may be TRBD2 (6 bases). This CDR3 is built from 14 residues. The V gene lost 8 bases and the J gene lost 2 bases, with 13 bases spanning the gap. CDR3 DNA: TGTGCCAGCTTTTGGGGGGTAGCCTACAATGAGCAGTTCTTC. This encodes CASFWGVAYNEQFF.

This clonotype was seen more than once but under ten times. This chain joins TRBV5-1 and TRBJ2-7, with D perhaps matching TRBD1 (5 bases). This CDR3 contains 12 residues. Germline V gene sequence: CDR1 SGHRS, CDR2 YFSETQ. Trimming took 1 base from V and 6 from J, leaving 8 bases between them. The CDR3 spells CASSLFQGEQYF. DNA for the CDR3: TGCGCCAGCAGCTTGTTTCAGGGCGAGCAGTACTTC.

This clonotype was seen many times. The V and J genes are TRBV20-1 and TRBJ1-4; no clear D gene. This CDR3 region has 13 residues. CDR1 and CDR2 (germline): DFQATT, SNEGSKA (reference sequence). Trimming took off 6 bases at V and 0 bases at J, with 8 bases between the two ends. This chain's CDR3 is CSALNPTNEKLFF. The CDR3 DNA follows: TGCAGTGCCCTAAATCCAACTAATGAAAAACTGTTTTTT.

The chain recombines TRBV10-3 with TRBJ1-5; D gene uncertain. Trimming cost V 10 bases and J 3 bases, with 13 bases left between them. The CDR3 extends over 13 amino acids. CDR1 ENHRY and CDR2 SYGVKD come from the germline V gene. For the CDR3, the DNA is TGTGCCAGCCGCCGGGATGTCAATCAGCCCCAGCATTTT. It yields the protein CASRRDVNQPQHF.

This clonotype was picked up many times. J is TRBJ1-1 and V is TRBV6-1, with 7 bases lining up with TRBD1. The length of the CDR3 is 15 residues. Germline V lookup: CDR1 MNHNS, CDR2 SASEGT. J was trimmed by 4 bases and V by 6 bases; bases with no gene match: 11. The CDR3 here is CASSLTDRVGTEAFF. CDR3 coding DNA: TGTGCCAGCAGCCTAACCGACAGGGTAGGCACTGAAGCTTTCTTT.

The V call is TRBV24-1, the J call TRBJ1-2; the D is unclear. CDR1 and CDR2 from the germline V gene are KGHDR and SFDVKD. The CDR3 sequence is 14 residues long. V was shortened by 1 base and J by 2 bases, with 7 bases between the two germline ends. The CDR3 sequence: CATSDFWQNYGYTF. DNA of the CDR3: TGTGCCACCAGTGATTTTTGGCAGAACTATGGCTACACCTTC.

J is TRBJ2-1 and V is TRBV10-1; no reliable D call. Germline V gene data show CDR1 as WNHNN and CDR2 as SYGVQD (reference sequence). With 1 base removed from V and 2 bases from J, the gap between germline ends came to 3 bases. The CDR3 is made up of 13 amino acids. CDR3 sequence: CASSEYPYNEQFF. The CDR3 coding sequence is TGCGCCAGCAGTGAGTATCCCTACAATGAGCAGTTCTTC.

Here the CDR3 reads CASSPLRGQQPQHF. The CDR3, as DNA: TGTGCCAGCTCACCACTCAGGGGCCAGCAGCCCCAGCATTTT. The V and J genes are TRBV18 and TRBJ1-5; D is possibly TRBD1 (6 bases). CDR1 is KGHSH and CDR2 is LQKENI in the germline V gene. Trimming took 1 base from V and 7 from J, leaving 11 bases between them. The CDR3 loop spans 14 amino acids.

The chain employs TRBV9 and TRBJ1-2; possibly TRBD1 for D (5 bases). The CDR3 extends over 14 amino acids. The germline V and J ends were trimmed by 5 bases and 4 bases, with 15 bases remaining between them. Germline V gene data show CDR1 as SGDLS and CDR2 as YYNGEE. CDR3 protein: CASRSSGTGYGYTF. CDR3 nucleotides: TGTGCCAGCAGGTCATCGGGGACTGGCTATGGCTACACCTTC.

This clonotype was observed a few times. The chain is built from TRBV7-2 and TRBJ2-7; TRBD1 aligns across 8 bases. The CDR3 is 15 residues long. Germline assignment: CDR1 SGHTA and CDR2 FQGNSA. Trimming removed 2 bases from V and 1 base from J; junction bases left unmatched: 4. Here the CDR3 reads CASSLQGAPSYEQYF. Here the CDR3 DNA reads TGTGCCAGCAGCTTACAGGGGGCCCCGTCCTACGAGCAGTACTTC.

This clonotype was detected a few times. The CDR3 DNA sequence: TGCGCCAGCAGCTACACATCCGGGACAGGAGCCTACGAGCAGTACTTC. Protein: CASSYTSGTGAYEQYF. The V and J genes are TRBV5-1 and TRBJ2-7; 8 nucleotides agree with TRBD1. The CDR3 has 16 amino acids. CDR1 and CDR2 from the germline V gene are SGHRS and YFSETQ. The trim removed 3 bases at V and 2 bases at J, leaving 10 bases unmatched. The variable domain in full, completed from reference TRBV5-1 and TRBJ2-7, reads KAGVTQTPRYLIKTRGQQVTLSCSPISGHRSVSWYQQTPGQGLQFLFEYFSETQRNKGNFPGRFSGRQFSNSRSEMNVSTLELGDSALYLCASSYTSGTGAYEQYFGPGTRLTVT.

The CDR3 nucleotides are TGTGCCAGCAGTTACTCGCTAGGGTCCGGGGAGCTGTTTTTT. It is translated as CASSYSLGSGELFF. The V call is TRBV6-5, the J call TRBJ2-2; D gene uncertain. CDR1 is MNHEY, CDR2 SVGAGI, per germline. V was cut by 0 bases and J by 6 bases, with 8 bases left in between. The CDR3 spans 14 residues.

In its sample, this clonotype was seen many times. The rearrangement uses TRBV7-2 and TRBJ1-2; the D is unclear. Germline V CDR1 and CDR2: SGHTA, FQGNSA. With 1 base removed from V and 8 bases from J, the gap between germline ends came to 11 bases. The CDR3 spans 13 residues. CDR3 coding DNA: TGTGCCAGCAGCTTAGATCGGGGAGACGGCTACACCTTC. The encoded protein is CASSLDRGDGYTF.

This clonotype was detected only a few times. The chain recombines TRBV20-1 with TRBJ2-3, with TRBD2 matching over 7 bases. V dropped 4 bases and J dropped 1; count of bases not matched to a gene: 2. The CDR3 is 13 residues long. Germline loops: CDR1 DFQATT, CDR2 SNEGSKA (reference sequence). This CDR3 is CSANAGGTDTQYF. The CDR3 DNA is TGCAGTGCTAACGCGGGGGGCACAGATACGCAGTATTTT.

The gene calls are TRBV7-2 and TRBJ2-3, with D unclear. Per germline, CDR1 SGHTA and CDR2 FQGNSA. The CDR3 spans 13 residues. With 6 bases removed from V and 5 bases from J, the gap between germline ends came to 12 bases. CDR3 in DNA: TGTGCCAGCAGACCCTACGTGGAAGATACGCAGTATTTT. The encoded protein is CASRPYVEDTQYF.

This clonotype was counted only a few times. The chain couples TRBV21-1 to TRBJ1-1; whether TRBD1, the table's D call, matches the DNA was not checked. TRBV21-1 is annotated as a pseudogene. This CDR3 spans 15 amino acids. The CDR3 protein is CASSGRGVGWTEAFF. CDR3 sequence (DNA): TGTGCCAGCAGCGGCCGAGGGGTAGGTTGGACTGAAGCTTTCTTT.

This clonotype was found a few times. This chain connects TRBV4-1 to TRBJ1-4; 7 bases align to TRBD1. J lost 2 bases, V lost 0 bases, and 9 bases had no gene match. The CDR3 has 18 residues. From germline, CDR1 is MGHRA and CDR2 YSYEKL. This CDR3 reads CASSQDPLDRATNEKLFF. CDR3 DNA sequence: TGCGCCAGCAGCCAAGATCCCCTCGACAGGGCTACTAATGAAAAACTGTTTTTT.

V is TRBV11-1 and J is TRBJ2-7; D unresolved. From germline, CDR1 is SGHAT and CDR2 FQDESV (reference sequence). The V end lost 2 bases, the J end lost 4 bases, and 9 bases lay between the germline ends. CDR3 length equals 13 residues. The CDR3 spells CASSLQSEYEQYF. The CDR3, as DNA: TGTGCCAGCAGCTTACAGTCCGAATACGAGCAGTACTTC.

The table lists this clonotype with a few counts. The CDR3 DNA follows: TGTGCCAGCACCAACCAGGGGGCAGCTTTCTTT. Its translation: CASTNQGAAFF. The chain recombines TRBV6-2 or TRBV6-3 with TRBJ1-1, with 8 bases matching TRBD1. This CDR3 region has 11 residues. V shed 7 bases and J 10 bases; nucleotides not matched to a gene: 5. Germline V gives CDR1 MNHEY, CDR2 SVGEGT.

The chain recombines TRBV28 with TRBJ1-2; tentative D call: TRBD1 (5 bases). V was clipped by 5 bases and J by 8 bases, with 18 bases between them. From germline, CDR1 is MDHEN and CDR2 SYDVKM. This CDR3 contains 14 residues. In DNA, the CDR3 is TGTGCCAGCAGTCCGTCGGGGCCCAGTGTGGGCTACACCTTC. This gives the protein CASSPSGPSVGYTF.

This clonotype was observed a few times. The V call is TRBV29-1, the J call TRBJ2-3; TRBD2 matches at 13 bases. J gave up 2 bases and V 3 bases, and 5 bases lay outside the gene matches. Germline V lookup: CDR1 SQVTM, CDR2 ANQGSEA. CDR3 size: 16 residues. In DNA form, the CDR3 reads TGCAGCGTTGATAGGGGGACTAGCGGGACCACAGATACGCAGTATTTT. Protein sequence: CSVDRGTSGTTDTQYF.

Only a few counts were recorded for this clonotype. This chain joins TRBV20-1 and TRBJ1-6; unclear D gene. CDR3 size: 20 residues. Germline V CDR1 and CDR2: DFQATT, SNEGSKA (reference sequence). V lost 0 bases to trimming and J lost 0 bases, with 21 bases between them. The CDR3 loop reads CSARDLPRGRESSYNSPLHF. The CDR3 DNA sequence: TGCAGTGCTAGAGACCTTCCCCGGGGTCGGGAGAGCTCCTATAATTCACCCCTCCACTTT.

This clonotype was seen a single time. This chain uses TRBV20-1 with TRBJ1-2, with D tentatively TRBD1 (6 bases). CDR1 and CDR2 (germline): DFQATT, SNEGSKA (reference sequence). Trimming removed 2 bases at V and 8 bases at J, with 27 bases between. This CDR3 region has 17 residues. CDR3 coding DNA: TGCAGTGCTAGATACCCAGGGACATCCCAACTCCGGGAGGGCTACACCTTC. Amino acid sequence: CSARYPGTSQLREGYTF.

The rearrangement links TRBV6-2 or TRBV6-3 to TRBJ1-1; no reliable D call. The CDR3 is made up of 13 amino acids. Germline-derived CDR1 and CDR2 are MNHEY and SVGEGT. Trimming took off 6 bases at V and 7 bases at J, with 15 bases between the two ends. For the CDR3, the DNA is TGTGCCAGCAGATCCGTAGGGCAGCGTGAAGCTTTCTTT. This translates into CASRSVGQREAFF.

This clonotype has a count of ten or more. In nucleotides, the CDR3 is TGTGCCAGCAGCTTAGCGCCGGTGGAGACCCAGTACTTC. It yields the protein CASSLAPVETQYF. V usage is TRBV7-2 and J usage is TRBJ2-5, with unresolved D. The CDR3 sequence is 13 residues long. The V and J ends lost 0 bases and 5 bases respectively, with 7 bases between them. From germline, CDR1 is SGHTA and CDR2 FQGNSA. Supplemented by reference TRBV7-2 and TRBJ2-5, the full variable domain reads GAGVSQSPSNKVTEKGKDVELRCDPISGHTALYWYRQSLGQGLEFLIYFQGNSAPDKSGLPSDRFSAERTGGSVSTLTIQRTQQEDSAVYLCASSLAPVETQYFGPGTRLLVL.

This clonotype was detected ten times or more. CDR3 DNA: TGTGCCAGCAGTTCCAGTCTAGCTGGTACGCAGTATTTT. Protein product: CASSSSLAGTQYF. The rearrangement links TRBV6-5 to TRBJ2-3, with D maybe TRBD2 (5 bases). CDR1 and CDR2 from the germline V gene are MNHEY and SVGAGI. The CDR3 has 13 amino acids. V lost 4 bases and J lost 8, with 13 bases in between.

This clonotype came up a few times. This chain joins TRBV7-9 and TRBJ2-3, with D unresolved. The CDR3 is made up of 16 amino acids. Trimming stripped 2 bases from V and 0 bases from J, with 12 bases between. The germline gives CDR1 SEHNR, CDR2 FQNEAQ (reference sequence). In DNA form, the CDR3 reads TGTGCCAGCAGCTTACGTCTCCCCGCTAGCACAGATACGCAGTATTTT. Translating it yields CASSLRLPASTDTQYF.

The chain is built from TRBV20-1 and TRBJ2-3; the match to TRBD2 covers 7 bases. V was clipped by 6 bases and J by 2 bases; unmatched bases: 11. The CDR3 consists of 15 residues. Germline V gene data show CDR1 as DFQATT and CDR2 as SNEGSKA (reference sequence). CDR3 coding DNA: TGCAGTGCACCCCTTTCTAGCGGCAACACAGATACGCAGTATTTT. Encoded protein: CSAPLSSGNTDTQYF.

The gene calls are TRBV6-4 and TRBJ2-2; D not certain. Trimming removed 4 bases at V and 2 bases at J, with 8 bases between. Germline V lookup: CDR1 MRHNA, CDR2 SNTAGT. This CDR3 contains 14 residues. DNA of the CDR3: TGTGCCAGCAGTGGTCACGCTAACACCGGGGAGCTGTTTTTT. Its protein product is CASSGHANTGELFF.

This clonotype was detected only a few times. The chain is built from TRBV11-1 and TRBJ2-7; D is possibly TRBD1 (6 bases). Germline lookup yields CDR1 SGHAT and CDR2 FQDESV (reference sequence). With 4 bases removed from V and 3 bases from J, the gap between germline ends came to 13 bases. The CDR3 is 14 residues long. DNA for the CDR3: TGTGCCAGCAGCTCCCGGACAGACCTCTACGAGCAGTACTTC. Translation: CASSSRTDLYEQYF.